The count of the clone carrying this T cell receptor (beta chain) is one. Germline-derived CDR1 and CDR2 are LGHNA and YSLEER. The CDR3 has 17 residues. V was cut by 0 bases and J by 1 base, with 14 bases left in between. This sample is drawn from a study of blood T cell repertoires in COVID-19. Cohorts were determined from participant-reported clinical history. Clones were sequenced by immunoSEQ multiplex PCR, and TCRdb holds only the in-frame ones, with some missing. The sample carries under 200,000 clones, roughly 90% recorded once. This chain links TRBV4-3 with TRBJ2-3; weak D call: TRBD2 (6 bases). The sample comprised PBMCs or T cells enriched from blood (not recorded which). The sequence was collected from a woman aged 18-29 years who had recovered from COVID-19. CDR3 DNA: TGCGCCAGCAGCCAAGACCCCCGGCGGGGCGGCACAGATACGCAGTATTTT. Residues: CASSQDPRRGGTDTQYF.